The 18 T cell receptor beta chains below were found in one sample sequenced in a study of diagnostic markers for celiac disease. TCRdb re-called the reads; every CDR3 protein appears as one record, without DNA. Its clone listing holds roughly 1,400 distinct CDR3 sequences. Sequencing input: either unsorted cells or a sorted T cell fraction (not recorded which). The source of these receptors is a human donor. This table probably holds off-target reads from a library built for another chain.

CDR3 region: CASSPSGKGSYEQYF. The chain couples TRBV7-2 to TRBJ2-7. CDR1 is SGHTA and CDR2 is FQGNSA in the germline V gene. This CDR3 contains 15 residues. The full variable domain, with the rest looked up from reference TRBV7-2 and TRBJ2-7, is GAGVSQSPSNKVTEKGKDVELRCDPISGHTALYWYRQSLGQGLEFLIYFQGNSAPDKSGLPSDRFSAERTGGSVSTLTIQRTQQEDSAVYLCASSPSGKGSYEQYFGPGTRLTVT.

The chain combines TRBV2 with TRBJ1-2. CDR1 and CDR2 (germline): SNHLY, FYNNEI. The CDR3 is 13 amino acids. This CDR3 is CASIRQFREGYTF.

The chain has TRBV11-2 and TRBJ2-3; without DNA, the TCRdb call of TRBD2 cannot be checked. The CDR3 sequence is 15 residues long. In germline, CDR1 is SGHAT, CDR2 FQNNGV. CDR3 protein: CASTQGRGLVDTQYF. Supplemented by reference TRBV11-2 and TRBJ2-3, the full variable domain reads EAGVAQSPRYKIIEKRQSVAFWCNPISGHATLYWYQQILGQGPKLLIQFQNNGVVDDSQLPKDRFSAERLKGVDSTLKIQPAKLEDSAVYLCASTQGRGLVDTQYFGPGTRLTVL.

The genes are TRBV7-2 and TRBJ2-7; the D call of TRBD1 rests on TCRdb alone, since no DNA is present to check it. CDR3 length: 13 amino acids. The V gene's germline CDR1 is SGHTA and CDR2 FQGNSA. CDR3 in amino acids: CASSVRVVHEQYF.

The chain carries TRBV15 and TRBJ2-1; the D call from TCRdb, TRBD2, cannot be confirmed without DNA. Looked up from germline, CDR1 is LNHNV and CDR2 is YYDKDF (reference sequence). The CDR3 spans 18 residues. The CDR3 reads CATSRDNPTSGRGNEQFF.

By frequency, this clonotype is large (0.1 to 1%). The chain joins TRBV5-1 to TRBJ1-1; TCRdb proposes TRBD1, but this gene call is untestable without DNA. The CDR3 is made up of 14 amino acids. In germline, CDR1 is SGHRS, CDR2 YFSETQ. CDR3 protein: CASSLEGAGTEAFF.

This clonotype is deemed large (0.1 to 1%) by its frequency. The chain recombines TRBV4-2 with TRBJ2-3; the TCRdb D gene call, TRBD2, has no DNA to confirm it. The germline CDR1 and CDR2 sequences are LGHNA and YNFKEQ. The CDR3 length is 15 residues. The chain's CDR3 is CASSQNLAVADTQYF.

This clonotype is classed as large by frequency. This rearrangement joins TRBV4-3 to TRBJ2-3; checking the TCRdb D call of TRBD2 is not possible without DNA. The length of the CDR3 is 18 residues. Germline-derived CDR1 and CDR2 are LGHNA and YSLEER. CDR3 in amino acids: CASSVTGLAGGPRDTQYF.

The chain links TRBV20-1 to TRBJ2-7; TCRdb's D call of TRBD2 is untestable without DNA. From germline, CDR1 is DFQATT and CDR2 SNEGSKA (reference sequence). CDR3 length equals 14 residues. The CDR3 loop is CSATTSARTYEQYF.

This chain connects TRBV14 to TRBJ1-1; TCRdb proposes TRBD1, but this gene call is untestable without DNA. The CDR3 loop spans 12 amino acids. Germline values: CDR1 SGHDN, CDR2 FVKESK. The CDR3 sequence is CASSQLQGEAFF.

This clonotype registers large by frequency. The CDR3 loop reads CAIRTSGSTDTQYF. The chain links TRBV10-3 to TRBJ2-3; TCRdb returns TRBD2, unconfirmable since there is no DNA. The CDR3 is 14 amino acids. The V gene's germline CDR1 is ENHRY and CDR2 SYGVKD.

The CDR3 is CASSQRDGRNTIYF. The rearrangement joins TRBV3-1 to TRBJ1-3. This CDR3 has 14 residues. Germline loops: CDR1 LGHDT, CDR2 YNNKEL (reference sequence).

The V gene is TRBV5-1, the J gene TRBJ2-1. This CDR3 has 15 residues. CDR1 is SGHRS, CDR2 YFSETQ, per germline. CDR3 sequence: CASSLEGTTYNEQFF.

The CDR3 spells CASSQGLTGELFF. The genes are TRBV14 and TRBJ2-2; the TCRdb D gene call, TRBD2, has no DNA to confirm it. The CDR3 runs to 13 residues. Looked up from germline, CDR1 is SGHDN and CDR2 is FVKESK.

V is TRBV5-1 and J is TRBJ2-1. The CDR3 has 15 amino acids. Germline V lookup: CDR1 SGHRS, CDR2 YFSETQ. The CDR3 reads CASSHNGSPLNEQFF.

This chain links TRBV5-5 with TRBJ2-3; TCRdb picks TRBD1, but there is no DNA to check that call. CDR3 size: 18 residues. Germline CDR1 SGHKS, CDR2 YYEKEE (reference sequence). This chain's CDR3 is CASSRLNRDRVTTDTQYF. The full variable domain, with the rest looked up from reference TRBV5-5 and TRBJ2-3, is DAGVTQSPTHLIKTRGQQVTLRCSPISGHKSVSWYQQVLGQGPQFIFQYYEKEERGRGNFPDRFSARQFPNYSSELNVNALLLGDSALYLCASSRLNRDRVTTDTQYFGPGTRLTVL.

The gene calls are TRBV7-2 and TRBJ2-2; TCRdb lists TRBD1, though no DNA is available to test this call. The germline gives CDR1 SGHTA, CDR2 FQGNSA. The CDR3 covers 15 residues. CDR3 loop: CASSERGGDTGELFF.

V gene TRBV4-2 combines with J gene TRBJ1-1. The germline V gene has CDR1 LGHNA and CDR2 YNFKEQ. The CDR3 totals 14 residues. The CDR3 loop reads CASSPRGFNTEAFF.